These T cell receptor beta chains were read from a single sample in a study of early T cells in non-severe SARS-CoV-2 infection. In TCRdb, the 5' RACE reads were re-called with MiXCR into one record per CDR3 protein. The sample lists approximately 77,000 distinct CDR3 sequences, approximately 12% occurring once. The specimen sequenced was whole blood. Receptors originate from an adult who was a healthcare worker with PCR-confirmed SARS-CoV-2 infection or an uninfected control (not recorded which). Both conserved end residues are part of each CDR3. The order of the fields is D gene, J gene, clone size, V gene, CDR3 protein, CDR3 DNA. The D gene is left open where the match is weak. For some rows the clone size is stated as once, few or many, or as a class when expanded; others skip it.

>TRBD2|TRBJ2-1|many|TRBV6-2/TRBV6-3
CASSLLAGGMKEQFF
TGTGCCAGCAGTTTACTAGCGGGAGGGATGAAAGAGCAGTTCTTC
>TRBD1|TRBJ2-5|few|TRBV28
CASRGAGTGRQTQYF
TGTGCCAGCAGGGGGGCCGGGACAGGGAGACAGACCCAGTACTTC
>TRBD1|TRBJ1-1|many|TRBV29-1
CSSRGTEAFF
TGCAGTTCCAGGGGGACTGAAGCTTTCTTT
>NA|TRBJ2-5|many|TRBV29-1
CSVETGEETQYF
TGCAGCGTTGAAACGGGGGAAGAGACCCAGTACTTC
>TRBD1|TRBJ2-3|many|TRBV24-1
CATSAQGADTQYF
TGTGCCACCAGTGCCCAGGGGGCAGATACGCAGTATTTT
>NA|TRBJ2-2|few|TRBV7-9
CASSLEASTFF
TGTGCCAGCAGCTTAGAAGCCTCTACGTTTTTT
>NA|TRBJ2-5|few|TRBV7-9
CASSLVQETQYF
TGTGCCAGCAGCTTAGTACAAGAGACCCAGTACTTC
>NA|TRBJ2-7|few|TRBV7-9
CASSSSAITGSYEQYF
TGTGCCAGCAGCTCTTCAGCGATCACAGGCTCCTACGAGCAGTACTTC
>NA|TRBJ1-6|NA|TRBV11-2
CASSLGRRNSPLHF
TGTGCCAGCAGCTTGGGCAGGCGGAATTCACCCCTCCACTTT
>NA|TRBJ1-2|NA|TRBV12-3/TRBV12-4
CASRIHGQGYTF
TGTGCCAGCAGAATACACGGACAGGGCTACACCTTC
>NA|TRBJ2-1|many|TRBV2
CASSDSRQHPEQFF
TGTGCCAGCAGTGATAGTCGACAGCATCCCGAGCAGTTCTTC
>NA|TRBJ2-2|NA|TRBV12-3/TRBV12-4
CASSFQGTGELFF
TGTGCCAGCAGTTTCCAGGGGACCGGGGAGCTGTTTTTT
>NA|TRBJ1-5|few|TRBV27
CASGPNQPQHF
TGTGCCAGCGGCCCCAATCAGCCCCAGCATTTT
>TRBD2|TRBJ2-1|many|TRBV12-3/TRBV12-4
CASRNTRDYLLYNEQFF
TGTGCCAGCAGGAACACCAGGGACTATCTCCTCTACAATGAGCAGTTCTTC
>TRBD2|TRBJ2-1|NA|TRBV5-1
CASSLVGGRMEQFF
TGCGCCAGCAGCTTGGTAGGCGGGAGAATGGAGCAGTTCTTC